This T cell receptor beta chain was identified in a study of control samples from healthy donors and cancer patients. The CDR3 is 16 residues long. Between the trimmed V and J ends, which lost 1 base and 0 bases, there was a span of 7 bases. Looked up from germline, CDR1 is SGHTA and CDR2 is FQGNSA. Using immunoSEQ multiplex PCR, the repertoire was profiled, and TCRdb retains in-frame clones only, with some absent. The sample gives 150,000 or so clones, around 90% of which show up once; under 2% is in the top ten. The sequenced material came from blood. The gene calls are TRBV7-2 and TRBJ2-6, with D possibly being TRBD1 or TRBD2 (5 bases each). The clonotype was recovered from a man aged 18 to 29 in good health. DNA of the CDR3: TGTGCCAGCAGCTTAGAGGGGAGCTCTGGGGCCAACGTCCTGACTTTC. Its protein product is CASSLEGSSGANVLTF.